What follows describes a single T cell receptor beta chain. The assay was immunoSEQ multiplex PCR, and TCRdb's table has in-frame clones only and misses some. The repertoire consists of about 190,000 clones, with about 83% occurring once and the leading ten covering roughly 5.3%. The record originates from a study of blood T cell repertoires in COVID-19. This CDR3 contains 17 residues. Trimming took 4 bases from V and 3 from J; bases not matched to a gene: 10. Germline CDR1 reads SGHDT; CDR2 reads YYEEEE. This chain connects TRBV5-6 to TRBJ1-6, with TRBD1 matching over 7 bases. The source of this sequence is a woman aged 70 to 79 with active or convalescent COVID-19. Sequencing input: peripheral blood. Here the CDR3 DNA reads TGTGCCAGCAGCCTCGGGACAGTCCTCCGCTATAATTCACCCCTCCACTTT. Its translation: CASSLGTVLRYNSPLHF. Variable domain in full (rest from reference TRBV5-6 and TRBJ1-6): DAGVTQSPTHLIKTRGQQVTLRCSPKSGHDTVSWYQQALGQGPQFIFQYYEEEERQRGNFPDRFSGHQFPNYSSELNVNALLLGDSALYLCASSLGTVLRYNSPLHFGNGTRLTVT.